This is a list of T cell receptor beta chains from one sample in a study of CD8+ T cells in alopecia areata. Profiling relied on immunoSEQ multiplex PCR, and the TCRdb table lists in-frame clones only, not all of them. Of 55,000 to 70,000 clones in the sample, about half are singletons; the top ten hold about 18%. This sample comprised CD8+ T cells sorted from blood, obtained at week 0. The receptors originated from a human donor with alopecia areata. The CDR3 runs from the conserved cysteine through the conserved F or W. The D gene is left open where the match is weak. Clone size appears in some rows only: once, few, many, or a class for an expanded clone.

j_call clone_size v_call d_call cdr3_aa cdr3_nt
TRBJ2-5 NA TRBV11-2 NA CASSLDYRETQYF TGTGCCAGCAGCTTAGATTATCGGGAGACCCAGTACTTC
TRBJ2-5 NA TRBV11-2 TRBD2 CASSPWTSGRETQYF TGTGCCAGCAGCCCGTGGACTAGCGGGAGGGAGACCCAGTACTTC
TRBJ2-3 many TRBV21-1 NA CASSKEGPQGGTDTQYF TGTGCCAGCAGCAAAGAAGGGCCCCAGGGGGGGACAGATACGCAGTATTTT
TRBJ2-7 NA TRBV6-1 NA CASSDYTSSYEQYF TGTGCCAGCAGTGACTACACGAGCTCCTACGAGCAGTACTTC
TRBJ2-5 NA TRBV25-1 TRBD2 CASSDLIGIGRGPETQYF TGTGCCAGCAGTGACCTCATAGGGATAGGGAGGGGACCCGAGACCCAGTACTTC
TRBJ2-3 NA TRBV9 TRBD2 CASTGGSTDTQYF TGTGCCAGCACCGGCGGGAGTACAGATACGCAGTATTTT
TRBJ2-3 NA TRBV10-3 TRBD2 CAISDRGADTQYF TGTGCCATCAGTGACCGGGGGGCAGATACGCAGTATTTT
TRBJ2-3 NA TRBV7-3 TRBD2 CASGRAGGSTDTQYF TGTGCCAGCGGACGAGCGGGAGGTAGCACAGATACGCAGTATTTT
TRBJ1-5 NA TRBV2 TRBD1 CASSADRGRQPQHF TGTGCCAGCAGTGCGGACAGGGGACGGCAGCCCCAGCATTTT
TRBJ2-2 few TRBV10-3 NA CAISDRETRLGTGELFF TGTGCCATCAGTGACAGGGAGACCAGGTTGGGCACCGGGGAGCTGTTTTTT
TRBJ2-1 NA TRBV29-1 TRBD2 CSVGGSGRAYTNEQFF TGCAGCGTTGGGGGTAGCGGGAGGGCCTATACGAATGAGCAGTTCTTC
TRBJ2-2 NA TRBV30 TRBD2 CASPGTSGRIEGTGELFF TGTGCCTCCCCAGGGACTAGCGGGAGAATTGAGGGCACCGGGGAGCTGTTTTTT
TRBJ2-2 many TRBV11-2 NA CASSPAPRRDTGELFF TGTGCCAGCAGCCCGGCCCCGCGGAGGGACACCGGGGAGCTGTTTTTT
TRBJ1-1 once TRBV15 NA CATRLTDTYTEAFF TGTGCCACCAGACTTACAGATACTTACACTGAAGCTTTCTTT
TRBJ2-7 NA TRBV14 TRBD1 CASSQTGTVYEQYF TGTGCCAGCAGCCAGACCGGGACAGTCTACGAGCAGTACTTC
TRBJ1-1 few TRBV4-2 TRBD1 CASSQGTGTVYTEAFF TGTGCCAGCAGCCAAGGGACCGGGACAGTCTACACTGAAGCTTTCTTT
TRBJ2-5 NA TRBV7-9 NA CASSLGGRQETQYF TGTGCCAGCAGCTTAGGAGGACGGCAAGAGACCCAGTACTTC
TRBJ2-2 few TRBV5-4 NA CASSWGTGELFF TGTGCCAGCAGCTGGGGTACCGGGGAGCTGTTTTTT
TRBJ2-3 NA TRBV6-6 NA CASSEEYF TGTGCCAGCAGCGAAGAGTATTTT
TRBJ1-1 NA TRBV19 NA CATSTGGTEAFF TGTGCCACCTCAACTGGGGGCACTGAAGCTTTCTTT
TRBJ2-4 NA TRBV7-9 TRBD1 CASSPGQGKNIQYF TGTGCCAGCAGCCCGGGACAGGGAAAAAACATTCAGTACTTC
TRBJ2-3 NA TRBV10-2 NA CASTPTPYTDTQYF TGCGCCAGCACCCCGACTCCTTACACAGATACGCAGTATTTT
TRBJ2-5 once TRBV2 TRBD2 CASSESGLAGGPKGETQYF TGTGCCAGCAGTGAATCGGGACTAGCGGGAGGGCCGAAGGGGGAGACCCAGTACTTC
TRBJ2-7 few TRBV7-9 NA CASRGDPYEQYF TGTGCCAGCAGGGGCGACCCCTACGAGCAGTACTTC
TRBJ1-1 NA TRBV6-5 NA CASSPNWATEAFF TGTGCCAGCAGTCCTAACTGGGCCACTGAAGCTTTCTTT
TRBJ2-5 NA TRBV19 NA CAVGLGVETQYF TGTGCCGTAGGGCTTGGGGTGGAGACCCAGTACTTC
TRBJ2-1 NA TRBV29-1 NA CSVEMGPQGNEQFF TGCAGCGTTGAAATGGGACCTCAGGGGAATGAGCAGTTCTTC
TRBJ1-2 NA TRBV7-9 NA CASSPPIPHYTF TGTGCCAGCAGCCCTCCCATCCCACATTACACCTTC
TRBJ2-2 few TRBV30 NA CAWSEEFGGELFF TGTGCCTGGAGTGAGGAATTTGGCGGGGAGCTGTTTTTT
TRBJ1-1 few TRBV29-1 NA CSSTGLLTEAFF TGCAGCTCCACAGGGCTTCTGACTGAAGCTTTCTTT
TRBJ2-5 once TRBV4-3 NA CASSQDSQETQYF TGCGCCAGCAGCCAAGATTCCCAAGAGACCCAGTACTTC
TRBJ1-6 few TRBV7-9 NA CASTLGPSPLHF TGTGCCAGCACCTTGGGCCCTTCACCCCTCCACTTT
TRBJ2-1 few TRBV29-1 NA CSVELTWGHNEQFF TGCAGCGTTGAACTGACATGGGGTCACAATGAGCAGTTCTTC
TRBJ2-2 NA TRBV29-1 NA CSVSGEGAGELFF TGCAGCGTTAGCGGTGAAGGGGCCGGGGAGCTGTTTTTT
TRBJ1-1 NA TRBV7-3 NA CASSRSLVTEAFF TGTGCCAGCAGCCGATCTTTGGTGACTGAAGCTTTCTTT
TRBJ1-1 NA TRBV6-5 TRBD1 CASRQGDTEAFF TGTGCCAGCAGACAGGGGGACACTGAAGCTTTCTTT
TRBJ2-3 NA TRBV11-1 TRBD2 CASSSTTSGRTDTQYF TGTGCCAGCAGCTCTACTACTAGCGGGAGAACAGATACGCAGTATTTT
TRBJ2-1 NA TRBV5-1 NA CASSLALGPINEQFF TGCGCCAGCAGCTTGGCCCTCGGACCTATCAATGAGCAGTTCTTC
TRBJ2-3 NA TRBV21-1 NA CASSKRRIGGTDTQYF TGTGCCAGCAGCAAAAGGAGGATAGGGGGCACAGATACGCAGTATTTT
TRBJ2-3 once TRBV27 TRBD2 CASSLPASGGDTQYF TGTGCCAGCAGTTTACCGGCTAGCGGAGGGGATACGCAGTATTTT
TRBJ1-1 NA TRBV29-1 NA CSVLNTEAFF TGCAGCGTCCTTAACACTGAAGCTTTCTTT
TRBJ1-1 NA TRBV30 NA CAWSVLARTEAFF TGTGCCTGGAGTGTACTAGCCAGGACTGAAGCTTTCTTT
TRBJ2-3 NA TRBV14 NA CASSRATTDTQYF TGTGCCAGCAGTCGGGCGACCACAGATACGCAGTATTTT
TRBJ2-1 few TRBV29-1 NA CSVQGRGEQFF TGCAGCGTTCAGGGGCGGGGTGAGCAGTTCTTC
TRBJ2-7 NA TRBV4-1 NA CASSQPSGSEQYF TGCGCCAGCAGCCAACCCTCAGGGAGCGAGCAGTACTTC
TRBJ2-7 NA TRBV6-6 TRBD1 CASSYSTGGYEQYF TGTGCCAGCAGTTACTCGACAGGGGGCTACGAGCAGTACTTC
TRBJ2-4 few TRBV19 NA CASSFGPGNIQYF TGTGCCAGTAGTTTCGGGCCAGGTAACATTCAGTACTTC
TRBJ2-3 NA TRBV9 TRBD2 CASSPNVREAPDTQYF TGTGCCAGCAGTCCAAACGTCCGGGAGGCCCCAGATACGCAGTATTTT
TRBJ2-5 few TRBV5-1 TRBD1 CASREFGTGEETQYF TGCGCCAGCAGGGAGTTCGGGACAGGGGAAGAGACCCAGTACTTC
TRBJ2-3 NA TRBV6-1 NA CASSEQTGSLTDTQYF TGTGCCAGCAGTGAACAAACAGGGTCCCTCACAGATACGCAGTATTTT
TRBJ1-2 few TRBV27 NA CASRNPTNYGYTF TGTGCCAGCAGAAACCCTACAAACTATGGCTACACCTTC
TRBJ2-2 NA TRBV7-9 TRBD2 CASSSNSGRNPGELFF TGTGCCAGCAGCTCCAATAGCGGGAGGAACCCCGGGGAGCTGTTTTTT
TRBJ1-1 NA TRBV27 TRBD1 CASRDRGRTEAFF TGTGCCAGCCGGGACAGGGGGCGGACTGAAGCTTTCTTT